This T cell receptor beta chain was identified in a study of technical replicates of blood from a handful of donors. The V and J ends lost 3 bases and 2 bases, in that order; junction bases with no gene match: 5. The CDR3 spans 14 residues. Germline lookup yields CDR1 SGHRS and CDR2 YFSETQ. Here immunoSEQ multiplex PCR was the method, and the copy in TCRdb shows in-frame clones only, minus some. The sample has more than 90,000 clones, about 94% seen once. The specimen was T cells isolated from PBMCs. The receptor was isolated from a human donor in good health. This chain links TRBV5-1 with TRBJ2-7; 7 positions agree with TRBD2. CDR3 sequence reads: CASSSSGLTYEQYF. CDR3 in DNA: TGCGCCAGCAGCTCTAGCGGACTGACCTACGAGCAGTACTTC.